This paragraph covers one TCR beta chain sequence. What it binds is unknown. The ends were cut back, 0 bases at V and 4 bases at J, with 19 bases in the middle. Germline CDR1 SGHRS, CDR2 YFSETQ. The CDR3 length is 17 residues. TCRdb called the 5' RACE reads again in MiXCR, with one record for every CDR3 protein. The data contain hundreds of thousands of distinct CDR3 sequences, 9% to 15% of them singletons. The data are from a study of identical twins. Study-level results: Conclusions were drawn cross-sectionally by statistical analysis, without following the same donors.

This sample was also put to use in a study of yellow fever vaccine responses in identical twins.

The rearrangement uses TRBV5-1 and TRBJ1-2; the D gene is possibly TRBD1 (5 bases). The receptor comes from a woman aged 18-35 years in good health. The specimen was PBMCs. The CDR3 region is CASSLAAIEGVVYGYTF. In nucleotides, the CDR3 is TGCGCCAGCAGCTTGGCAGCTATTGAAGGGGTGGTCTATGGCTACACCTTC.